This T cell receptor beta chain was profiled in a study of cytomegalovirus exposure and HLA in healthy donors. Whole-study results and caveats: In an earlier analysis, about 87% or about 30%: the productive usage of most TCR beta V segments.

The study ran its PCR with 60 Vbeta and 13 Jbeta primers. TCRdb's table, derived via immunoSEQ multiplex PCR, lists solely in-frame clones and lacks some. The sample includes about 96,000 clones. Of note for this clone: The antigen remains undetermined.

Deletions cut 2 bases from V and 3 bases from J, with 7 bases between. This CDR3 is 14 amino acids long. Germline V gives CDR1 MNHNS, CDR2 SASEGT. The specimen was PBMCs. This TCR was sampled from a woman aged 30 to 39 in good health and CMV-seronegative. The chain combines TRBV6-1 with TRBJ2-2; D remains unclear. CDR3 coding DNA: TGTGCCAGCAGTGAACAGACTTACACCGGGGAGCTGTTTTTT. This codes for CASSEQTYTGELFF.